This is a list of T cell receptor beta chains from one sample in a study of blood T cell repertoires in COVID-19. The protocol was immunoSEQ multiplex PCR, while the TCRdb copy is restricted to in-frame clones and leaves out a portion. The repertoire holds tens of thousands of clones, with roughly 87% as singletons. Source material: peripheral blood. These receptors were collected from a woman aged 80 or older with active COVID-19. The CDR3 runs from the conserved cysteine through the conserved F or W. The D gene is left open where the match is weak. Clone size is shown for a subset of rows, as once, few, many or a class of expanded clone.

TRBV5-4,.,TRBD1,TRBJ1-1,TGTGCCAGCAGCTTAACCGGGACAGACCGAGCTTTCTTT,CASSLTGTDRAFF
TRBV29-1,.,.,TRBJ2-7,TGCAGCGCGAGGGATAGCGCCCACTACGAGCAGTACTTC,CSARDSAHYEQYF
TRBV18,once,TRBD2,TRBJ2-1,TGTGCCAGCTCACCACAGGGATCTCTAGCGGGAGGGAGATCCTACAATGAGCAGTTCTTC,CASSPQGSLAGGRSYNEQFF
TRBV5-6,.,.,TRBJ2-1,TGTGCCAGCAGCTTGGATGTGGGGCAATCCTACAATGAGCAGTTCTTC,CASSLDVGQSYNEQFF
TRBV10-3,.,.,TRBJ1-1,TGTGCCATCAGTGAGTCACAGGGTTCAGGGACTGAAGCTTTCTTT,CAISESQGSGTEAFF
TRBV10-3,.,.,TRBJ2-7,TGTGCCATCAGAGGAAGGGGGAGCGGGAACGAGCAGTACTTC,CAIRGRGSGNEQYF
TRBV5-1,.,TRBD1,TRBJ2-5,TGCGCCAGCGCGAGTGGACAGGGGGCCGGTGAGACCCAGTACTTC,CASASGQGAGETQYF
TRBV27,.,.,TRBJ2-2,TGTGCCAGCAGTCCGTACACAAACCGAGGGACCGGGGAGCTGTTTTTT,CASSPYTNRGTGELFF
TRBV4-2,.,.,TRBJ1-1,TGTGCCAGCAGCTTCAGGGGTGATATCACTGAAGCTTTCTTT,CASSFRGDITEAFF
TRBV10-3,few,TRBD1,TRBJ1-2,TGTGCCATCAGTCCGGGACAGGGGAATCGGATTTATGGCTACACCTTC,CAISPGQGNRIYGYTF
TRBV2,.,.,TRBJ2-7,TGTGCCAGCATCAGGTCCTACGAGCAGTACTTC,CASIRSYEQYF
TRBV7-9,once,TRBD1,TRBJ2-5,TGTGCCAGCAGCTTCACAGGGGATCCCCAAGAGACCCAGTACTTC,CASSFTGDPQETQYF
TRBV19,.,TRBD2,TRBJ2-5,TGTGCCAGTAGTAGACAAGGACTAGGGAGGCAAGAGACCCAGTACTTC,CASSRQGLGRQETQYF
TRBV3-1/TRBV3-2,.,.,TRBJ1-4,TGTGCCAGCAGCCAAAAGCCCGGGGGGGCTAGTAGTGAAAAACTGTTTTTT,CASSQKPGGASSEKLFF
TRBV19,once,.,TRBJ1-5,TGTGCCAGTAGTATTACCGGGGACAATCAGCCCCAGCATTTT,CASSITGDNQPQHF
TRBV9,.,TRBD2,TRBJ2-5,TGTGCCAGCAGCGTAGGGACTAGCGAGGAGACCCAGTACTTC,CASSVGTSEETQYF
TRBV28,.,.,TRBJ1-2,TGTGCCAGCAGTACCCGGACAGCCCTACACTATGGCTACACCTTC,CASSTRTALHYGYTF
TRBV21-1,.,.,TRBJ2-1,TGTGCCAGCAGCATTAATGTTTGGACTAGCGGGGGGAACAATGAGCAGTTCTTC,CASSINVWTSGGNNEQFF
TRBV6-5,.,.,TRBJ1-5,TGTGCCAGAAAACATTCCAGGCAGAATCAGCCCCAGCATTTT,CARKHSRQNQPQHF
TRBV9,.,.,TRBJ2-3,TGTGCCAGCAGCGTACAAACGGGAACAACAGATACGCAGTATTTT,CASSVQTGTTDTQYF
TRBV4-2,.,TRBD2,TRBJ2-3,TGTGCCAGCAGCCGATCGACCAGTTTTGTAGCGGGGGAGGATACGCAGTATTTT,CASSRSTSFVAGEDTQYF
TRBV6-2/TRBV6-3,.,.,TRBJ2-1,TGTGCCAGCACCCCGGGAAGGGGTAATGAGCAGTTCTTC,CASTPGRGNEQFF
TRBV6-5,.,TRBD1,TRBJ1-2,TGTGCCAGCAGTTACCAAAGGGACAGGGTTAATGGCTACACCTTC,CASSYQRDRVNGYTF
TRBV28,.,.,TRBJ2-7,TGTGCCAGCAGGAGGACAGCCTCCTACGAGCAGTACTTC,CASRRTASYEQYF
TRBV6-2/TRBV6-3,.,.,TRBJ2-1,TGTGCCAGCAGTTACGGGCTCTACAATGAGCAGTTCTTC,CASSYGLYNEQFF
TRBV28,.,.,TRBJ2-3,TGTGCCAGCAGTCCCGAGTTTTTTAGGAGGTCCACAGATACGCAGTATTTT,CASSPEFFRRSTDTQYF
TRBV5-1,.,.,TRBJ2-2,TGCGCCAGCAGCTTTCTACAGCCTAACACCGGGGAGCTGTTTTTT,CASSFLQPNTGELFF
TRBV2,.,TRBD2,TRBJ2-1,TGTGCCAGCAGTGTCCTAGCGGGGGGGAATGAGCAGTTCTTC,CASSVLAGGNEQFF
TRBV28,.,.,TRBJ1-5,TGTGCCAGCAACCCCGGGGGGCAAGGCAATCAGCCCCAGCATTTT,CASNPGGQGNQPQHF
TRBV2,.,.,TRBJ2-6,TGTGCCAGCAGTACAGGCTCTGGGGCCAACGTCCTGACTTTC,CASSTGSGANVLTF
TRBV7-9,.,.,TRBJ1-2,TGTGCCAGCAGCTTAGAACTGCGAAACTATGGCTACACCTTC,CASSLELRNYGYTF
TRBV27,few,.,TRBJ1-4,TGTGCCAGCAGTTTGACGGATTCTGGACTCGGAAAACTGTTTTTT,CASSLTDSGLGKLFF
TRBV27,.,.,TRBJ1-2,TGTGCCAGCAGTTTTAGGGGTGGCTATGGCTACACCTTC,CASSFRGGYGYTF
TRBV11-2,.,.,TRBJ2-7,TGTGCCAGCAGCTCTACTAGGTACGAGCAGTACTTC,CASSSTRYEQYF
TRBV7-2,.,TRBD2,TRBJ2-2,TGTGCCAGCAGCCCGAGGGGCGGGAGGGCGGCCGGGGAGCTGTTTTTT,CASSPRGGRAAGELFF
TRBV19,.,.,TRBJ2-1,TGTGCCAGTAGTAAGGGGGTTGTGCTCTTC,CASSKGVVLF
TRBV7-2,.,.,TRBJ2-7,TGTGCCAGCAGCTTAGCTCCGGGGGTGGGCGGCGAGCAGTACTTC,CASSLAPGVGGEQYF
TRBV11-3,once,.,TRBJ2-1,TGTGCCAGCAGCGTAGGATACGGTGCGGATGAGCAGTTCTTC,CASSVGYGADEQFF
TRBV28,.,TRBD1,TRBJ2-7,TGTGCCAGCAGTGCCCGGGACAGGGGAAACGAGCAGTACTTC,CASSARDRGNEQYF
TRBV11-2,.,TRBD2,TRBJ2-6,TGTGCCAGCAGCTTAGAAGGGACTAGCGGGACCCGCTCTGGGGCCAACGTCCTGACTTTC,CASSLEGTSGTRSGANVLTF
TRBV9,few,TRBD1,TRBJ1-2,TGTGCCAGCAGCGCCACAGGGGCGGGCTATGGCTACACCTTC,CASSATGAGYGYTF
TRBV25-1,.,TRBD1,TRBJ1-6,TGTGCCAGCAGTGACAAATGGACAGGGACCATTAATTCACCCCTCCACTTT,CASSDKWTGTINSPLHF
TRBV18,.,.,TRBJ1-2,TGTGCCAGCTCACCAGGGAGGAATTATGGCTACACCTTC,CASSPGRNYGYTF
TRBV18,.,.,TRBJ2-1,TGTGCCAGCTCTCCTATTCAAGGGGCCTACAATGAGCAGTTCTTC,CASSPIQGAYNEQFF
TRBV28,.,TRBD1,TRBJ1-3,TGTGCCAGCAGTTTCGGCCAGGGGGCTGCTGGAAACACCATATATTTT,CASSFGQGAAGNTIYF
TRBV7-9,.,.,TRBJ2-7,TGTGCCAGCAGCCCTCGTGGGGGGGCAGCCTACGAGCAGTACTTC,CASSPRGGAAYEQYF
TRBV9,.,TRBD2,TRBJ2-1,TGTGCCAGCAGCGGGCTAGCGGGTCCGTACAATGAGCAGTTCTTC,CASSGLAGPYNEQFF
TRBV19,.,TRBD2,TRBJ2-2,TGTGCCAGTAGTATACCGGGACTAGCGGACACCGGGGAGCTGTTTTTT,CASSIPGLADTGELFF
TRBV5-1,.,TRBD1,TRBJ2-2,TGCGCCAGCAGCCCGGGACAGCTCGAAGGGACCGGGGAGCTGTTTTTT,CASSPGQLEGTGELFF
TRBV4-1,.,TRBD2,TRBJ2-5,TGCGCCAGCAGCCAAGGCCCCCATGCGGGAGGGTGGGAGACCCAGTACTTC,CASSQGPHAGGWETQYF
TRBV11-3,.,TRBD1,TRBJ2-1,TGTGCCAGCAGCCGGGACAGACACAATGAGCAGTTCTTC,CASSRDRHNEQFF
TRBV7-3,.,.,TRBJ2-3,TGTGCCAGCAGCTCTGGGGGCTACACAGATACGCAGTATTTT,CASSSGGYTDTQYF
TRBV30,.,.,TRBJ2-5,TGTGCCTATCTAAGGGGAGGAAAGACCCAGTACTTC,CAYLRGGKTQYF
TRBV18,once,TRBD1,TRBJ1-1,TGTGCCAGCTCACCAGAGGGGGCGCGCGGACTGAACACTGAAGCTTTCTTT,CASSPEGARGLNTEAFF
TRBV9,.,TRBD2,TRBJ2-1,TGTGCCAGCAGCTCAAGACTAGCGGGACTCAATGAGCAGTTCTTC,CASSSRLAGLNEQFF
TRBV19,.,TRBD2,TRBJ2-2,TGTGCCAGTAGTCGCCGCACCGGGACTAGCGGGAGCCACGGGGAGCTGTTTTTT,CASSRRTGTSGSHGELFF
TRBV5-1,.,TRBD1,TRBJ1-2,TGCGCCAGCAGCTACGACAGGGTCTATGGCTACACCTTC,CASSYDRVYGYTF
TRBV19,once,.,TRBJ2-5,TGTGCCAGTAGTAGGAGGACTGATCAAGAGACCCAGTACTTC,CASSRRTDQETQYF
TRBV7-9,.,TRBD2,TRBJ2-1,TGTGCCAGCGCCCGGGACTACCGTGAGCAGTTCTTC,CASARDYREQFF
TRBV11-2,once,.,TRBJ2-4,TGTGCCAGCAGCCGAGTATTTAGAGACACGGTATATCCCAAAAACATTCAGTACTTC,CASSRVFRDTVYPKNIQYF